This T cell receptor (beta chain) originates from a study of cytomegalovirus exposure and HLA in healthy donors. Overall study context: The study's early data release held about 80 million unique TCRs from HLA-typed donors. Study-wide findings and caveats: Reports showed the classifier diagnosing cytomegalovirus status with high specificity and sensitivity. Previous analysis showed most TCR beta V segments were productive about 90% or about 30% of the time.

CDR1 is LNHDA, CDR2 SQIVND, per germline (reference sequence). The CDR3 consists of 12 residues. V lost 5 bases, J lost 5 bases, and 9 bases lay in between. The study ran its PCR with 60 Vbeta and 13 Jbeta primers. Assay: immunoSEQ multiplex PCR; the TCRdb copy retains only in-frame clones and omits some. The sample lists over 150,000 clones, 65% to 70% seen once, with 4.5% in the top ten. Remarks on this clone: Its antigen is unidentified.

V and J are TRBV19 and TRBJ1-1; D unclear. The sequenced sample was PBMCs. This receptor was identified in a woman between 18 and 29 years old in good health and CMV-seropositive. In DNA, the CDR3 is TGTGCCAGTAGTCTTGCGGGAACTGAAGCTTTCTTT. Its translation is CASSLAGTEAFF.